The sequence of this T cell receptor beta chain was determined in a study of blood T cell repertoires in COVID-19. Overall study context: The study drew acute and convalescent COVID-19 samples from the United States, Italy and Spain.

Profiled with immunoSEQ multiplex PCR; TCRdb holds only in-frame clones, not every one. The table includes approximately 260,000 clones, roughly 89% detected once. The CDR3 is 15 amino acids. Deletions cut 1 base from V and 0 bases from J, with 7 bases between. Germline V gene data show CDR1 as KGHSH and CDR2 as LQKENI. On this clone: Other nucleotide sequences from this sample produce the same CDR3.

This chain links TRBV18 with TRBJ1-3; no clear D gene. The source of this sequence is a woman between 40 and 55 years old who had recovered from COVID-19. The sample taken for sequencing was peripheral blood. The CDR3 is CASSPRGNSGNTIYF. The CDR3 nucleotides read TGTGCCAGCTCACCACGCGGAAACTCTGGAAACACCATATATTTT.